A selection of T cell receptor beta chains follows, all from one sample in a study of T cell responses to AZD1222 COVID-19 vaccine. Method: immunoSEQ multiplex PCR; TCRdb's copy keeps in-frame clones and lacks some. The sample shows tens of thousands of clones, about 84% of them seen only once. Here the sequenced sample was peripheral blood, taken 28 days after the second AZD1222 dose. These receptors were taken from an adult who received the AZD1222 COVID-19 vaccine. Each CDR3 is given with its conserved first and last residue. D genes are given only for firm matches. Clone size is not always given. Where it is, it says once, few, many or a class for expanded clones.

j_call d_call v_call clone_size cdr3_aa cdr3_nt
TRBJ2-1 NA TRBV5-1 NA CASSLPRTDYNEQFF TGCGCCAGCAGCCTCCCCAGGACCGATTACAATGAGCAGTTCTTC
TRBJ1-3 TRBD1 TRBV30 few CAWTMGLTGTVYF TGTGCCTGGACGATGGGGTTAACCGGGACAGTTTATTTT
TRBJ1-1 NA TRBV7-9 NA CASSLAEGMNTEAFF TGTGCCAGCAGCTTAGCTGAGGGTATGAACACTGAAGCTTTCTTT
TRBJ1-1 NA TRBV7-2 NA CASSLYRNTEAFF TGTGCCAGCAGTCTTTACAGGAACACTGAAGCTTTCTTT
TRBJ1-2 NA TRBV7-9 NA CASSLADGGRSGYTF TGTGCCAGCAGCTTAGCGGATGGAGGGAGAAGTGGCTACACCTTC
TRBJ1-1 NA TRBV5-5 few CASKLSTVNTEAFF TGTGCCAGCAAACTGTCGACAGTGAACACTGAAGCTTTCTTT
TRBJ2-3 TRBD2 TRBV5-8 once CASSFRRGASDTQYF TGTGCCAGCAGCTTCCGGCGGGGGGCTTCAGATACGCAGTATTTT
TRBJ1-1 NA TRBV18 NA CASSARTDNTEAFF TGTGCCAGCTCAGCACGGACAGACAACACTGAAGCTTTCTTT
TRBJ1-2 NA TRBV7-3 few CASSLTGGHNGYTF TGTGCCAGCAGCTTAACGGGGGGTCACAATGGCTACACCTTC
TRBJ2-3 NA TRBV19 NA CASSKGRDRTDTQYF TGTGCCAGTAGTAAGGGGCGGGACCGCACAGATACGCAGTATTTT
TRBJ2-3 NA TRBV27 NA CASTVRHTDTQYF TGTGCCAGCACCGTCCGCCACACAGATACGCAGTATTTT
TRBJ2-1 NA TRBV29-1 NA CSAPQRGISSYNEQFF TGCAGCGCTCCACAGAGGGGGATTAGCTCCTACAATGAGCAGTTCTTC
TRBJ2-7 NA TRBV6-1 NA CASGGRMTYEQYF TGTGCCAGCGGGGGACGGATGACCTACGAGCAGTACTTC
TRBJ2-2 NA TRBV11-3 medium-sized CASSFQGTGELFF TGTGCCAGCAGCTTTCAGGGCACCGGGGAGCTGTTTTTT
TRBJ2-2 NA TRBV5-1 once CASSLGPGIAGELFF TGCGCCAGCAGCTTGGGGCCAGGGATCGCCGGGGAGCTGTTTTTT
TRBJ1-6 NA TRBV7-2 once CASSQRGIDSPLHF TGTGCCAGCAGCCAGAGGGGGATTGATTCACCCCTCCACTTT
TRBJ2-5 NA TRBV14 few CASSQGDSGARETQYF TGTGCCAGCAGCCAAGGGGACTCCGGAGCGAGAGAGACCCAGTACTTC
TRBJ1-6 TRBD1 TRBV30 NA CAWREGRQGAKGDNSPLHF TGTGCCTGGAGGGAGGGACGACAGGGGGCCAAAGGTGATAATTCACCCCTCCACTTT
TRBJ1-4 TRBD1 TRBV4-1 NA CASSQQGWNEKLFF TGCGCCAGCAGTCAACAGGGGTGGAATGAAAAACTGTTTTTT
TRBJ1-2 NA TRBV18 NA CASSPGEGRTGGYTF TGTGCCAGCTCACCCGGAGAAGGCAGGACCGGAGGCTACACCTTC
TRBJ2-5 NA TRBV2 NA CASSEAGLRVSKTQYF TGTGCCAGCAGTGAAGCGGGCCTCAGGGTATCGAAGACCCAGTACTTC
TRBJ1-1 TRBD1 TRBV7-2 once CASSLGQGASEAFF TGTGCCAGCAGCTTAGGTCAGGGGGCCTCTGAAGCTTTCTTT
TRBJ2-1 TRBD1 TRBV3-1/TRBV3-2 NA CASSQEGQANEQFF TGTGCCAGCAGCCAAGAGGGACAGGCGAATGAGCAGTTCTTC
TRBJ1-3 NA TRBV19 medium-sized CASTTLELSSGNTIYF TGTGCCAGTACGACATTAGAGCTAAGCTCTGGAAACACCATATATTTT